This T cell receptor (beta chain) derives from a study of blood T cell repertoires in COVID-19. Sequencing was performed with immunoSEQ multiplex PCR; in TCRdb, only in-frame clones are kept and a portion is missing. Of about 310,000 clones listed, roughly 90% are singletons. CDR1 is DFQATT and CDR2 is SNEGSKA in the germline V gene (reference sequence). V was shortened by 4 bases and J by 7 bases, with 7 bases between the two germline ends. This CDR3 contains 11 residues. This receptor was obtained from a woman between 25 and 40 years old who had recovered from COVID-19. Sequenced material: PBMCs or T cells enriched from blood (not recorded which). The rearrangement uses TRBV20-1 and TRBJ2-2; D call uncertain. CDR3 sequence reads: CSAKRDGELFF. CDR3 nucleotide sequence: TGCAGTGCTAAACGAGACGGGGAGCTGTTTTTT.